This T cell receptor (beta chain) was identified in a study of technical replicates of blood from a few donors. This clone is classed as large. Germline values: CDR1 MGHRA, CDR2 YSYEKL. The CDR3 covers 14 residues. V was clipped by 4 bases and J by 6 bases; unmatched bases: 4. Some clones are missing from TCRdb's copy, which holds only in-frame ones; the method was immunoSEQ multiplex PCR. The table includes some 77,000 clones, 80% to 90% detected once. This TCR came from a human donor in good health. Some clones in this sample may be carry-over from other donors' samples. The rearrangement uses TRBV4-1 and TRBJ2-3; TRBD2 agrees at 10 bases. The specimen was PBMCs. The CDR3 loop reads CASSPLAGEDTQYF. The CDR3 DNA sequence: TGCGCCAGCAGCCCGCTAGCGGGGGAGGATACGCAGTATTTT.